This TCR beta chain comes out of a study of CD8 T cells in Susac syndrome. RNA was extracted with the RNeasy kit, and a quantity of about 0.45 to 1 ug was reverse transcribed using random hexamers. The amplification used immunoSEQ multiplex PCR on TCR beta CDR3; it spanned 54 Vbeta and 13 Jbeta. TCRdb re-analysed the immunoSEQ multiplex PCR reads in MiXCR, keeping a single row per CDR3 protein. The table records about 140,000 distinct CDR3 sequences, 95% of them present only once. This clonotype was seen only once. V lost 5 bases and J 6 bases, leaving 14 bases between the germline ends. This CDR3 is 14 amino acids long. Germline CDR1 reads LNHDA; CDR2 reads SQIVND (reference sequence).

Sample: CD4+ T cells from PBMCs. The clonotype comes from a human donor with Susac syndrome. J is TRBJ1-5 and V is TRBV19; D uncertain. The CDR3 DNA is TGTGCCAGTAGTCCGGGCTTGGACGGTCAGCCCCAGCATTTT. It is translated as CASSPGLDGQPQHF.